The 10 T cell receptor beta chains reported below all come from one sample, sequenced in a study of response to subunit inactivated influenza vaccine. In TCRdb, the RT-PCR reads were re-called with MiXCR into one record per CDR3 protein. Counted here are under 550,000 distinct CDR3 sequences, around 7.7% occurring once; the ten biggest clones make up about 12%. The sample here was PBMCs from blood, taken 23 to 25 months after vaccination. The receptors come from a man in his fifties or sixties who received an inactivated influenza vaccine.

This clonotype was observed at least ten times. This rearrangement joins TRBV12-3 or TRBV12-4 to TRBJ2-1, with D perhaps matching TRBD2 (6 bases). The CDR3 spans 12 residues. Trimming shortened V by 5 bases and J by 10 bases, and 12 bases separated the two germline ends. CDR3 DNA: TGTGCCAGCAGTCCGGGACTGGGGGAGCAGTTCTTC. Protein sequence: CASSPGLGEQFF.

This chain uses TRBV4-1 with TRBJ2-5; 14 bases map to TRBD2. The CDR3 is 20 residues long. After removal of 0 bases from V and 1 base from J, the junction contained 10 bases not matched to a gene. Germline loops: CDR1 MGHRA, CDR2 YSYEKL. The CDR3 nucleotides read TGCGCCAGCAGCCAAGATCCGGGACTAGCGGGGGCCGCTCCCCAAGAGACCCAGTACTTC. This gives the protein CASSQDPGLAGAAPQETQYF.

Ten or more counts support this clonotype. This chain uses TRBV9 with TRBJ2-1; 12 bases map to TRBD2. This CDR3 region has 16 residues. CDR1 is SGDLS and CDR2 is YYNGEE in the germline V gene. The trim removed 5 bases at V and 0 bases at J, leaving 3 bases unmatched. The DNA of the CDR3 is TGTGCCAGCAGTGTGGGACTAGCGGGCTCCTACAATGAGCAGTTCTTC. It yields the protein CASSVGLAGSYNEQFF.

This clonotype has ten or more counts. The chain joins TRBV2 to TRBJ2-1; D call uncertain. This CDR3 contains 12 residues. CDR1 and CDR2 (germline): SNHLY, FYNNEI. V was trimmed by 6 bases and J by 7 bases, leaving 10 bases between them. The CDR3, as DNA: TGTGCCAGCAGCCGGCTAGGGAATGAGCAGTTCTTC. It yields the protein CASSRLGNEQFF.

J is TRBJ1-6 and V is TRBV10-3; 11 positions agree with TRBD1. V was pared by 6 bases and J by 9 bases, with 7 bases of the junction left unmatched. Looked up from germline, CDR1 is ENHRY and CDR2 is SYGVKD. CDR3 length: 15 amino acids. The CDR3 DNA reads as TGTGCCATCAGACCCGGACAGGGGGCTTCTTCACCCCTCCACTTT. Its translation: CAIRPGQGASSPLHF.

This clonotype was recorded at least ten times. The chain joins TRBV21-1 to TRBJ2-7; the table assigns TRBD1, which was not confirmed against the DNA. TRBV21-1 is a known pseudogene. This CDR3 has 15 amino acids. The chain's CDR3 is CASSNGRVGSYEQYF. DNA of the CDR3: TGTGCCAGCAGCAATGGCAGGGTCGGATCCTACGAGCAGTACTTC.

At least ten counts were recorded for this clonotype. This chain links TRBV3-1 with TRBJ2-1; 12 positions match TRBD2. The CDR3 loop spans 18 amino acids. The V gene end was trimmed by 4 bases and the J gene end by 0 bases; junction bases not matched to a gene: 7. Germline CDR1 is LGHDT and CDR2 is YNNKEL (reference sequence). The CDR3 nucleotides are TGTGCCAGCAGCCCGGGACTAGCGGGCTCGAGCTCCTACAATGAGCAGTTCTTC. It encodes CASSPGLAGSSSYNEQFF.

This clonotype was seen only a few times. The chain employs TRBV7-3 and TRBJ2-1; D remains unclear. The CDR3 runs 12 residues. Germline-derived CDR1 and CDR2 are SGHTA and FQGTGA. Trimming left V 1 base short and J 7 bases short, with 5 bases between. The CDR3 DNA sequence: TGTGCCAGCAGCTTAAGGGCTAATGAGCAGTTCTTC. It is translated as CASSLRANEQFF.

This clonotype has a count of ten or more. The chain is built from TRBV20-1 and TRBJ1-4, with a possible D match to TRBD1 (5 bases). The CDR3 loop spans 12 amino acids. Germline CDR1 is DFQATT and CDR2 is SNEGSKA (reference sequence). V lost 6 bases and J 5 bases, leaving 10 bases between the germline ends. The CDR3 DNA follows: TGCAGTGCCCAGGGAGAAAATGAAAAACTGTTTTTT. Residues: CSAQGENEKLFF.

CDR3 residues: CASSVGRAAYEQYF. The CDR3 nucleotides read TGTGCCAGCAGCGTAGGCAGGGCCGCCTACGAGCAGTACTTC. The chain is built from TRBV9 and TRBJ2-7; D possibly corresponds to TRBD1 (5 bases). With 0 bases removed from V and 2 bases from J, the gap between germline ends came to 9 bases. In germline, CDR1 is SGDLS, CDR2 YYNGEE. The CDR3 is made up of 14 amino acids.